The 13 T cell receptor beta chains presented below share a single source sample, sequenced in a study of identical twins (dated by TCRdb to about 2016). To prepare the library, 5' RACE was applied. TCRdb lists the instrument as Illumina HiSeq 2000. TCRdb passed the public sequencing reads through fastp at Q25 and MiXCR, retaining productive beta sequences. Rows with one shared CDR3 protein collapse into an entry with the most common genes and DNA. Present in this sample are around 340,000 distinct CDR3 sequences, about 12% of which were seen just once. The ten largest clones capture around 7.2% of the sample. The sample was also linked to a second study, of yellow fever vaccine responses in identical twins.

The specimen was CD8+ T cells sorted from blood. Source of these receptors: a woman aged 18-29 years in good health.

The J gene is TRBJ2-1, the V gene TRBV13; D is perhaps TRBD1 (6 bases). CDR1 and CDR2 (germline): PRHDT, FYEKMQ (reference sequence). This CDR3 comprises 14 residues. V lost 1 base to trimming and J lost 10 bases, with 14 bases between them. CDR3 sequence: CASSLDGTNREQFF. Here the CDR3 DNA reads TGTGCCAGCAGCTTAGACGGGACAAATAGAGAGCAGTTCTTC.

This clonotype was observed a handful of times. This chain joins TRBV20-1 and TRBJ2-3, with 12 nucleotides matching TRBD2. CDR3 length equals 16 residues. Germline trimming cut 2 bases from V and 9 bases from J; bases unmatched to any gene: 12. Germline V gene data show CDR1 as DFQATT and CDR2 as SNEGSKA (reference sequence). CDR3 sequence (DNA): TGCAGTGCTAGAATTGAGACTAGCGGGGGCCTTGGGACGCAGTATTTT. As protein: CSARIETSGGLGTQYF.

V usage is TRBV29-1 and J usage is TRBJ2-1, with 9 bases matching TRBD2. The ends lost 3 bases at V and 8 bases at J; junction bases unmatched: 11. Germline CDR1 reads SQVTM; CDR2 reads ANQGSEA. The length of the CDR3 is 15 residues. The CDR3 loop reads CSVDAGGPHVYEQFF. In DNA form, the CDR3 reads TGCAGCGTTGATGCGGGGGGGCCCCACGTCTATGAGCAGTTCTTC.

The chain links TRBV29-1 to TRBJ2-3, with D perhaps matching TRBD2 (6 bases). V gave up 0 bases and J gave up 0 bases, with 19 bases separating them. Germline lookup yields CDR1 SQVTM and CDR2 ANQGSEA. The CDR3 contains 18 residues. DNA for the CDR3: TGCAGCGTTGAAGATGGACTATTGGGGGAATATAGCACAGATACGCAGTATTTT. This codes for CSVEDGLLGEYSTDTQYF.

Ten or more counts support this clonotype. This chain joins TRBV11-2 and TRBJ2-1, with 9 bases matching TRBD2. This CDR3 spans 17 amino acids. V shed 5 bases, J shed 5 bases, and the junction held 13 bases outside the gene matches. Germline V gene sequence: CDR1 SGHAT, CDR2 FQNNGV. The CDR3 DNA follows: TGTGCCAGCAGCCACGTCCCGACGGGGACTAGCAACAATGAGCAGTTCTTC. Translation: CASSHVPTGTSNNEQFF.

V usage is TRBV4-1 and J usage is TRBJ2-5; maybe TRBD2 (6 bases). Germline CDR1 is MGHRA and CDR2 is YSYEKL. The CDR3 contains 15 residues. V lost 5 bases to trimming and J lost 2 bases, with 15 bases between them. The CDR3, as DNA: TGCGCCAGCAGCGAAGTAGCGGACCGACAAGAGACCCAGTACTTC. Residues: CASSEVADRQETQYF.

In its sample, this clonotype was seen a few times. This chain joins TRBV10-3 and TRBJ2-1; D might be TRBD2 (5 bases). This CDR3 has 15 residues. Germline V gene sequence: CDR1 ENHRY, CDR2 SYGVKD. V shed 4 bases and J shed 2 bases, with 12 bases lying between them. The CDR3 loop reads CAISGSGGTYNEQFF. CDR3 sequence (DNA): TGTGCCATCAGTGGTTCCGGAGGAACCTACAATGAGCAGTTCTTC.

This clonotype was seen more than once but under ten times. V usage is TRBV18 and J usage is TRBJ2-1; no firm D call. Trimming took 1 base from V and 3 from J, leaving 10 bases between them. The germline gives CDR1 KGHSH, CDR2 LQKENI. The CDR3 is 15 amino acids. The CDR3 DNA reads as TGTGCCAGCTCACCACTTTCCTCGCTCTACAATGAGCAGTTCTTC. This codes for CASSPLSSLYNEQFF.

The chain couples TRBV12-3 or TRBV12-4 to TRBJ2-2, with 9 nucleotides matching TRBD2. V lost 8 bases and J lost 6; bases outside the gene matches: 16. The CDR3 has 17 residues. The CDR3 sequence is CASLPGAGGPWAGELFF. The CDR3 DNA sequence: TGTGCCAGCCTACCAGGGGCGGGGGGGCCTTGGGCCGGGGAGCTGTTTTTT.

The V call is TRBV5-1, the J call TRBJ1-1; unclear D gene. The CDR3 consists of 16 residues. Between the trimmed V and J ends, which lost 4 bases and 6 bases, there was a span of 22 bases. CDR1 and CDR2 (germline): SGHRS, YFSETQ. The CDR3 region is CASSEVGWWKISEAFF. The CDR3 region has the DNA TGCGCCAGCAGCGAGGTCGGGTGGTGGAAAATCTCTGAAGCTTTCTTT.

This clonotype has at least ten counts. V is TRBV12-3 or TRBV12-4 and J is TRBJ2-1; maybe TRBD2 (5 bases). V was pared by 6 bases and J by 4 bases, with 16 bases between. CDR3 size: 15 residues. CDR3 sequence: CASSGGLYQYNEQFF. The CDR3 nucleotides are TGTGCCAGCAGCGGCGGACTGTACCAGTACAATGAGCAGTTCTTC.

This clonotype turned up a few times. V gene TRBV12-3 or TRBV12-4 combines with J gene TRBJ1-2; D is unclear. The CDR3 sequence is 13 residues long. V lost 7 bases, J lost 4 bases, and 13 bases lay in between. The CDR3 DNA is TGTGCCAGCACATCGTCCACAACCTATGGCTACACCTTC. Amino acids: CASTSSTTYGYTF.

This clonotype was counted a few times. This sequence joins TRBV7-9 and TRBJ2-3; no clear D gene. Germline V gene data show CDR1 as SEHNR and CDR2 as FQNEAQ (reference sequence). The CDR3 covers 16 residues. With 5 bases removed from V and 1 base from J, the gap between germline ends came to 16 bases. CDR3 DNA sequence: TGTGCCAGCAGCCTAAGACTGGAAACAGGCACAGATACGCAGTATTTT. It translates to CASSLRLETGTDTQYF.